This T cell receptor beta chain was obtained from a study of T cell responses to AZD1222 COVID-19 vaccine. The study, taken as a whole, reports: Spike-spanning, vaccine-associated CD4 TCRs were dominant at 160-218 and 743-854.

Profiled with immunoSEQ multiplex PCR; TCRdb holds only in-frame clones, not every one. The table shows around 160,000 clones, with 94% occurring only once. This CDR3 region has 15 residues. CDR1 is SNHLY and CDR2 is FYNNEI in the germline V gene. Trimming took 6 bases from V and 1 from J; bases not matched to a gene: 7. Only one count was recorded for this clone. Its antigen is not identified. This TCR came from an adult who received the AZD1222 COVID-19 vaccine. This material consisted of peripheral blood, taken 28 days after the second AZD1222 dose. The J gene is TRBJ1-1, the V gene TRBV2, with TRBD1 identical over 8 bases. The CDR3 sequence: CASRGDRGGNTEAFF. The CDR3 nucleotides are TGTGCCAGCAGGGGAGACAGGGGAGGGAACACTGAAGCTTTCTTT.